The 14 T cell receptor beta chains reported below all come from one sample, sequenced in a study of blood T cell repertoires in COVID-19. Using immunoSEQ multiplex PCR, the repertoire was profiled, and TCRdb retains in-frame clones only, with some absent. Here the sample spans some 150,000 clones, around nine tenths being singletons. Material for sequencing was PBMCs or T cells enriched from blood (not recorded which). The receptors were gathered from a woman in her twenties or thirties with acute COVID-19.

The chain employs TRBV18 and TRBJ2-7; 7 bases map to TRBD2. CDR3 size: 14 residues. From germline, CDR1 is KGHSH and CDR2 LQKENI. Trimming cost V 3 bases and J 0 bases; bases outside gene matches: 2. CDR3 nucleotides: TGTGCCAGCTCACCGGGGGGGGTCTCCTACGAGCAGTACTTC. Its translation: CASSPGGVSYEQYF. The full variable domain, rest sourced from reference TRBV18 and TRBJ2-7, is NAGVMQNPRHLVRRRGQEARLRCSPMKGHSHVYWYRQLPEEGLKFMVYLQKENIIDESGMPKERFSAEFPKEGPSILRIQQVVRGDSAAYFCASSPGGVSYEQYFGPGTRLTVT.

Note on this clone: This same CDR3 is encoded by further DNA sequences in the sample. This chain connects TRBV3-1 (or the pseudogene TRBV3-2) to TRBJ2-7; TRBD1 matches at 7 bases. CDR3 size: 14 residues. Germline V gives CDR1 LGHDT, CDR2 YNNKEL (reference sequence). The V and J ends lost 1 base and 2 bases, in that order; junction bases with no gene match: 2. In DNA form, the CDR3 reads TGTGCCAGCAGCCAAGGAACAGGGGCCTACGAGCAGTACTTC. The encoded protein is CASSQGTGAYEQYF.

As DNA, the CDR3 is TGTGCCAGCAGCACCCCGACTAGCGCCCCCCCCACAGATACGCAGTATTTT. Its translation: CASSTPTSAPPTDTQYF. The chain uses TRBV9 and TRBJ2-3; 8 nucleotides match TRBD2. The CDR3 is 17 residues long. V trimming: 4 bases; J trimming: 2 bases; junction bases outside the gene matches: 12. Germline values: CDR1 SGDLS, CDR2 YYNGEE.

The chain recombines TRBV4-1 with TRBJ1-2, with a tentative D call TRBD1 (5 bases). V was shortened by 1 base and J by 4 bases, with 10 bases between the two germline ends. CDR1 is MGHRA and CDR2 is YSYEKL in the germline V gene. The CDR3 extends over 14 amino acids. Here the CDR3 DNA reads TGCGCCAGCAGCCAAGCACAGGAGGGCTATGGCTACACCTTC. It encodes CASSQAQEGYGYTF.

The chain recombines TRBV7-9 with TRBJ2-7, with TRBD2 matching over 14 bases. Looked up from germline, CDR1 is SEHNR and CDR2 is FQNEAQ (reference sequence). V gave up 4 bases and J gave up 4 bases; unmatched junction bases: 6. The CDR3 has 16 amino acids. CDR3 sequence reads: CASSSSTSGRDYEQYF. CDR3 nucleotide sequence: TGTGCCAGCAGCTCCTCGACTAGCGGGAGGGATTACGAGCAGTACTTC.

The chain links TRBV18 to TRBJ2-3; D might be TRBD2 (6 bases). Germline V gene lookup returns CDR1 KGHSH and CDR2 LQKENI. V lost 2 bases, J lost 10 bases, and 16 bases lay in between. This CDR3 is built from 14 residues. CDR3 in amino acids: CASSPVAPGDAQYF. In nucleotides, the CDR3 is TGTGCCAGCTCACCAGTCGCGCCGGGGGATGCGCAGTATTTT.

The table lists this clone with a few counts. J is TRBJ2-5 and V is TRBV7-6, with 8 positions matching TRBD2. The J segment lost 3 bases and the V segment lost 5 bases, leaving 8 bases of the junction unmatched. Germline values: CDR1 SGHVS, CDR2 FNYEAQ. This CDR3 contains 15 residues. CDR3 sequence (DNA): TGTGCCAGCAGCGATACCGGGACTAGGAAAGAGACCCAGTACTTC. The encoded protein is CASSDTGTRKETQYF.

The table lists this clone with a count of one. CDR3 residues: CASSLEAGTVNEQFF. The CDR3 nucleotides are TGTGCCAGCAGCTTGGAGGCGGGAACGGTAAATGAGCAGTTCTTC. The chain links TRBV5-4 to TRBJ2-1; perhaps TRBD2 as D (6 bases). The length of the CDR3 is 15 residues. V lost 0 bases and J 7 bases, leaving 14 bases between the germline ends. CDR1 is SGHNT, CDR2 YYREEE, per germline (reference sequence).

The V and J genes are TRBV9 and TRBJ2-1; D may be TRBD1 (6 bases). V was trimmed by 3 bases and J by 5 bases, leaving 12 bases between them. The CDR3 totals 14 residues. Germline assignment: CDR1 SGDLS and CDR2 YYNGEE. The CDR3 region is CASSAQGWDNEQFF. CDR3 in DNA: TGTGCCAGCAGCGCACAGGGTTGGGACAATGAGCAGTTCTTC.

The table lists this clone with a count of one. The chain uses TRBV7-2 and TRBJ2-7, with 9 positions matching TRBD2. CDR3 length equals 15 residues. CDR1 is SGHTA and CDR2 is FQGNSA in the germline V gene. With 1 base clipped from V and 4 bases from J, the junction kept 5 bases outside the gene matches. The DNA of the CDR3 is TGTGCCAGCAGCTTAGTAGCGGGAGCAGGTTACGAGCAGTACTTC. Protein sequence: CASSLVAGAGYEQYF.

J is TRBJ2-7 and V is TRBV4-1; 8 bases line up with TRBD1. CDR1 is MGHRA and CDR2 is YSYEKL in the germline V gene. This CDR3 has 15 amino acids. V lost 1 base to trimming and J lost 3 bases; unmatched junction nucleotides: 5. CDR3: CASSQAPGQDYEQYF. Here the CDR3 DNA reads TGCGCCAGCAGCCAAGCCCCGGGACAGGACTACGAGCAGTACTTC.

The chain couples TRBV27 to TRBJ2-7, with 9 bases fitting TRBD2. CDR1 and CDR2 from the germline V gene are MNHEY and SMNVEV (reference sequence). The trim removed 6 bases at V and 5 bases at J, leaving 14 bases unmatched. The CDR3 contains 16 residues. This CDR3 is CASSPFGREGINEQYF. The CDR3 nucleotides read TGTGCCAGCAGCCCATTTGGGCGGGAGGGCATCAACGAGCAGTACTTC.

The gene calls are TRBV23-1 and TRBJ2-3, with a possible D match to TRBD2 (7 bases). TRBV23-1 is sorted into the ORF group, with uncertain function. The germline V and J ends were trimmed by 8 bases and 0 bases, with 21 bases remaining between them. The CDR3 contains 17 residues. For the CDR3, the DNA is TGCGCCAGCCCCCCGGGGGGCAGGGAGCCTAGCACAGATACGCAGTATTTT. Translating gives CASPPGGREPSTDTQYF.

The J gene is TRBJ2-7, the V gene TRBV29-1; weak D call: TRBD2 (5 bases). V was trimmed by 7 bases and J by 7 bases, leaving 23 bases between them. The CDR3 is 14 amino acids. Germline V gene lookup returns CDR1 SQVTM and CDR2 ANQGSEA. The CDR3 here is CSGVDGPPTGEQYF. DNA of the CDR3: TGCAGCGGTGTTGACGGGCCACCTACGGGGGAGCAGTACTTC.